This TCR beta chain was sequenced in a study of blood T cell repertoires in COVID-19. Across the whole study: T cells, B-cell-depleted T cells, or PBMCs provided the cDNA or gDNA that served as material.

Trimming at V came to 5 bases and at J to 9 bases, leaving 11 bases not matched to a gene. Germline CDR1 reads SGHAT; CDR2 reads FQNNGV. The CDR3 spans 14 residues. Authors' processing steps: The authors estimated nucleated cell counts from reference gene primer amplification. Libraries were prepared by immunoSEQ multiplex PCR; TCRdb keeps only in-frame clonotypes and omits some of them. The V and J calls and clone size come from that table; D and trimming were worked out from the DNA. In the table there are under 250,000 clones, about 88% of which are singletons. Those enrolled in Seattle joined during active infection and were followed longitudinally afterward.

The TCR comes from a man aged 50 to 59 with COVID-19, enrolled during active disease. Sequencing input: peripheral blood. The chain links TRBV11-2 to TRBJ2-7, with 9 bases lining up with TRBD1. CDR3 sequence reads: CASSTRTGVSVQYF. CDR3 coding DNA: TGTGCCAGCAGCACAAGGACAGGGGTTTCGGTGCAGTACTTC.